This T cell receptor (beta chain) was identified in a study of immune characteristics of hereditary and idiopathic chronic pancreatitis. As for the study more broadly: Local pancreatic immune cells and TCRbeta repertoires were profiled in hereditary and idiopathic chronic pancreatitis and were compared with control organ donor pancreases. TCRbeta sequencing covered roughly 5 control pancreases, 7 or 8 hereditary chronic pancreatitis pancreases and about 6 idiopathic chronic pancreatitis pancreases. The gDNA-based approach was selected because minimal in vitro experimental manipulation of pancreas-infiltrating T cells was involved. What the authors observed across the whole study: Differences in Vbeta-Jbeta gene family usage, including TRBV10, TRBV19, TRBV23 and TRBV5, were found between hereditary and idiopathic chronic pancreatitis. The study did not include chronic pancreatitis caused by alcohol use. Among about 12 chronic pancreatitis patients, the number of productive TCR rearrangements showed a positive correlation with disease severity scores. Because patient tissue could be obtained only at the time of TPIAT, immune findings may have been influenced by differences in disease duration. Compared with controls, TCRbeta repertoire diversity was significantly higher and clonality was lower in both chronic pancreatitis groups.

Spanning cysteine to phenylalanine, the CDR3 consists of 16 amino acids. The only DNA kept is the CDR3, 48 bases in frame from the first base. Per the germline V gene, SGHRS is the CDR1 and YFSETQ is the CDR2. The trim is 1 base for V and 3 bases for J, with a gap of 15 bases between the germline ends. Patients undergoing total pancreatectomy with islet autotransplantation (TPIAT) were the source of the chronic pancreatitis pancreas tissue. No known history of diabetes was present in the included chronic pancreatitis patients. For TCRbeta sequencing, genomic DNA was pulled straight from bulk pancreas tissue, skipping any T cell sorting. No particular cause of disease was identified in idiopathic chronic pancreatitis patients. Pancreas tissues from patients and organ donors were collected consecutively at two US centers. To prepare the library, the immunoSEQ multiplex PCR assay was applied. The TCRbeta CDR3 region and neighboring sequences were amplified from pancreatic genomic DNA and then sequenced. As for how the authors treated the data: Productive clonality and productive rearrangement counts were measured along with repertoire diversity, which was expressed as a mean normalized Shannon-Wiener index. The nonparametric Mann-Whitney U test was used to compare repertoire metrics between controls and chronic pancreatitis. A clonotype counted as shared when its CDR3beta sequence had identical amino acid composition and length across subjects. Drawn from immuneACCESS, this table holds only the in-frame rearrangements with V and J called that TCRdb kept. Clones are partly lost; checked studies trace under half to an unresolved V gene and leave the rest unexplained. The DNA gave D and trimming, while V, J and clone size come from that table. Present in this sample are fewer than 10,000 clones, about 76% of which were seen just once. The ten largest clones capture 13% to 15% of the sample.

This clone occurred a few times. Its antigen is unknown. No quality values exist for individual bases; no much larger clone is one base distant. This TCR derives from a human donor with chronic pancreatitis. Sequencing input: pancreas tissue with idiopathic chronic pancreatitis. The sample's cell subset or site label, in plain terms: chronic pancreatitis without an identified cause. This receptor chain uses TRBV5-1 and TRBJ2-3; TRBD1 might be the D gene, on 6 matching bases. The sequenced DNA: TGCGCCAGCAGCTTGACAGGGACCCAAGTGACAGATACGCAGTATTTT. Its protein is CASSLTGTQVTDTQYF.